The clone carrying this T cell receptor (beta chain) was picked up many times. The data stem from a study of identical twins. One entry per CDR3 protein results from TCRdb running MiXCR on the 5' RACE reads. The table has just over 500,000 distinct CDR3 sequences, 22% seen once. The V end lost 5 bases, the J end lost 0 bases, and 7 bases lay between the germline ends. The CDR3 has 14 amino acids. CDR1 and CDR2 from the germline V gene are SGHTA and FQGNSA. These sequences were also reported in another study, on T cells expressing NK-cell markers. That source adds: Also leading the CD3+CD56-NKG2C+ fraction in a handful of donors were these clonotypes.

The rearrangement links TRBV7-2 to TRBJ2-2; D unresolved. The receptor's source is a woman between 18 and 29 years old in good health. Sequencing was carried out using CD4+ T cells sorted from blood. CDR3 DNA: TGTGCCAGCAGCCCCTTTACGAACACCGGGGAGCTGTTTTTT. It translates to CASSPFTNTGELFF.